This is a list of T cell receptor beta chains from one sample in a study of shared clonotypes between healthy human individuals. Profiling relied on immunoSEQ multiplex PCR, and the TCRdb table lists in-frame clones only, not all of them. The top ten hold around 0.12% of the sample, which has more than 500,000 clones, roughly 95% seen once. Sequencing was done on a sample of naive CD8+ T cells sorted from blood. The receptors stem from a woman in her twenties or thirties in good health. Each CDR3 is given with its conserved first and last residue. A D gene is named only where the DNA matches it firmly. Clone size is stated in some rows and not others, as once, few, many or a class when expanded.

V: TRBV7-8
size: .
D: .
J: TRBJ2-3
CDR3: CASSLERSDTQYF
DNA: TGTGCCAGCAGCTTAGAGCGGTCAGATACGCAGTATTTT

V: TRBV29-1
size: .
D: .
J: TRBJ2-7
CDR3: CSVEPRVHSESYEQYF
DNA: TGCAGCGTTGAACCAAGGGTACATAGTGAATCCTACGAGCAGTACTTC

V: TRBV27
size: .
D: TRBD2
J: TRBJ2-1
CDR3: CASGLAGNNEQFF
DNA: TGTGCCAGTGGGCTAGCGGGAAACAATGAGCAGTTCTTC

V: TRBV11-2
size: .
D: .
J: TRBJ1-1
CDR3: CASSSASANTEAFF
DNA: TGTGCCAGCAGCTCCGCTTCGGCGAACACTGAAGCTTTCTTT

V: TRBV5-6
size: .
D: .
J: TRBJ2-7
CDR3: CASSLQLTAYEQYF
DNA: TGTGCCAGCAGCTTGCAGCTGACGGCGTACGAGCAGTACTTC

V: TRBV25-1
size: .
D: .
J: TRBJ1-1
CDR3: CASSEVQYTEAFF
DNA: TGTGCCAGCAGTGAGGTTCAGTACACTGAAGCTTTCTTT

V: TRBV6-6
size: .
D: TRBD1
J: TRBJ1-1
CDR3: CASSPQGAYTEAFF
DNA: TGTGCCAGCAGTCCCCAGGGGGCTTACACTGAAGCTTTCTTT

V: TRBV27
size: .
D: .
J: TRBJ2-7
CDR3: CASSPHPRRPYEQYF
DNA: TGTGCCAGCAGTCCCCACCCGCGACGGCCCTACGAGCAGTACTTC

V: TRBV30
size: .
D: .
J: TRBJ1-2
CDR3: CACYRLNYGYTF
DNA: TGTGCCTGTTACAGGTTGAACTATGGCTACACCTTC

V: TRBV28
size: .
D: .
J: TRBJ1-1
CDR3: CASSLDSTEAFF
DNA: TGTGCCAGCAGCCTCGACAGCACTGAAGCTTTCTTT

V: TRBV5-6
size: .
D: TRBD2
J: TRBJ2-7
CDR3: CASSSGLAYEQYF
DNA: TGTGCCAGCAGCTCAGGACTAGCCTACGAGCAGTACTTC

V: TRBV9
size: .
D: .
J: TRBJ2-1
CDR3: CASSVDGGDEQFF
DNA: TGTGCCAGCAGCGTAGACGGGGGCGATGAGCAGTTCTTC

V: TRBV27
size: .
D: .
J: TRBJ1-1
CDR3: CASSFGVSTEAFF
DNA: TGTGCCAGCAGTTTCGGGGTTTCCACTGAAGCTTTCTTT

V: TRBV27
size: .
D: .
J: TRBJ2-1
CDR3: CASSLLWLAEDNEQFF
DNA: TGTGCCAGCAGTTTGCTTTGGCTAGCAGAGGACAATGAGCAGTTCTTC

V: TRBV2
size: .
D: TRBD2
J: TRBJ2-3
CDR3: CASSDPGLATQYF
DNA: TGTGCCAGCAGTGATCCCGGACTAGCTACGCAGTATTTT

V: TRBV14
size: .
D: .
J: TRBJ2-7
CDR3: CASSSKIAGAGLLGEQYF
DNA: TGTGCCAGCAGCTCCAAGATCGCGGGGGCCGGCCTACTTGGGGAGCAGTACTTC

V: TRBV4-2
size: .
D: .
J: TRBJ2-1
CDR3: CASSQGPRRGINEQFF
DNA: TGTGCCAGCAGCCAAGGGCCCCGCCGGGGAATCAATGAGCAGTTCTTC

V: TRBV7-9
size: once
D: .
J: TRBJ2-7
CDR3: CASSLSSSYEQYF
DNA: TGTGCCAGCAGCTTATCGTCTTCCTACGAGCAGTACTTC

V: TRBV28
size: .
D: .
J: TRBJ2-7
CDR3: CASSLGVPEQYF
DNA: TGTGCCAGCAGTTTAGGGGTCCCCGAGCAGTACTTC

V: TRBV28
size: .
D: .
J: TRBJ2-1
CDR3: CASSLWSGNEQFF
DNA: TGTGCCAGCAGTTTATGGAGCGGAAATGAGCAGTTCTTC

V: TRBV28
size: .
D: .
J: TRBJ1-5
CDR3: CASSLGNQPQHF
DNA: TGTGCCAGCAGTTTAGGGAATCAGCCCCAGCATTTT

V: TRBV13
size: .
D: .
J: TRBJ2-5
CDR3: CASSLTGLEETQYF
DNA: TGTGCCAGCAGCTTAACGGGTCTCGAAGAGACCCAGTACTTC

V: TRBV28
size: .
D: TRBD1
J: TRBJ1-2
CDR3: CASSYDRGYGYTF
DNA: TGTGCCAGCAGTTACGACAGGGGCTATGGCTACACCTTC

V: TRBV7-8
size: .
D: .
J: TRBJ2-7
CDR3: CASSFQGNLYEQYF
DNA: TGTGCCAGCAGCTTCCAAGGGAACCTCTACGAGCAGTACTTC

V: TRBV6-5
size: few
D: TRBD1
J: TRBJ2-7
CDR3: CASSYSGQTYEQYF
DNA: TGTGCCAGCAGTTACTCGGGACAGACCTACGAGCAGTACTTC

V: TRBV6-5
size: .
D: .
J: TRBJ1-4
CDR3: CASSRAGINEKLFF
DNA: TGTGCCAGCAGTCGGGCAGGAATTAATGAAAAACTGTTTTTT

V: TRBV5-1
size: .
D: .
J: TRBJ1-3
CDR3: CASSDDSGNTIYF
DNA: TGCGCCAGCAGCGATGACTCTGGAAACACCATATATTTT

V: TRBV19
size: .
D: TRBD1
J: TRBJ2-7
CDR3: CASSISRTGVYEQYF
DNA: TGTGCCAGTAGTATTTCTCGGACAGGAGTCTACGAGCAGTACTTC